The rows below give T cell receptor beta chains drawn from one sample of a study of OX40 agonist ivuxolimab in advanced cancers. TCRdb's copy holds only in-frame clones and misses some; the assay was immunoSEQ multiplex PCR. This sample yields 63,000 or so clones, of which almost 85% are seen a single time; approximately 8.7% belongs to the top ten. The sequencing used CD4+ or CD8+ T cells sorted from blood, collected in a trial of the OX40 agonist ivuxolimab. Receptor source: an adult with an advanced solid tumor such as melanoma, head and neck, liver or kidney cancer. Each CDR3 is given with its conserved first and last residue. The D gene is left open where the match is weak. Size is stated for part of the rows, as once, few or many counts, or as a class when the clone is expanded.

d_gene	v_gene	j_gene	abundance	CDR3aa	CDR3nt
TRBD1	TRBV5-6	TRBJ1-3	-	CASSRPRGQSTGNTIYF	TGTGCCAGCAGCCGTCCGCGGGGACAGAGTACTGGAAACACCATATATTTT
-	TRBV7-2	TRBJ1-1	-	CASSFLGARDTEAFF	TGTGCCAGCAGCTTTTTGGGGGCACGAGACACTGAAGCTTTCTTT
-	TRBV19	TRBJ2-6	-	CASSTRLASGANVLTF	TGTGCCAGTAGTACCCGTCTGGCTTCTGGGGCCAACGTCCTGACTTTC
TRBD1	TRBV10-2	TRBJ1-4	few	CASSGTANEKLFF	TGCGCCAGCTCTGGGACAGCGAATGAAAAACTGTTTTTT
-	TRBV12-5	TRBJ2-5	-	CASAKGEETQYF	TGTGCTAGTGCCAAGGGGGAGGAGACCCAGTACTTC
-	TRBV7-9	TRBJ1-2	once	CASSFLLAGDGYTF	TGTGCCAGCAGCTTCCTTTTGGCAGGGGATGGCTACACCTTC
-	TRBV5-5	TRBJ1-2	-	CASSFRQYGYTF	TGTGCCAGCAGCTTTCGACAGTATGGCTACACCTTC
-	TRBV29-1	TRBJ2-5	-	CSVGSGFPQETQYF	TGCAGCGTTGGTTCCGGGTTCCCCCAAGAGACCCAGTACTTC
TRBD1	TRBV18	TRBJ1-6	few	CASSPQGAIDSPLHF	TGTGCCAGCTCACCACAGGGGGCCATTGATTCACCCCTCCACTTT
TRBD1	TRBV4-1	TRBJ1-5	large	CASSQGTENSNQPQHF	TGCGCCAGCAGCCAGGGGACAGAAAATAGCAATCAGCCCCAGCATTTT
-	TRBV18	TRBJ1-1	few	CASSRWGEDEAFF	TGTGCCAGCTCACGGTGGGGTGAGGATGAAGCTTTCTTT
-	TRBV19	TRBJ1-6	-	CASKTQSSYNSPLHF	TGTGCCAGTAAAACCCAGAGCTCCTATAATTCACCCCTCCACTTT
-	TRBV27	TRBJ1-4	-	CASSPFGAGVEKLFF	TGTGCCAGCAGTCCTTTTGGGGCAGGGGTTGAAAAACTGTTTTTT
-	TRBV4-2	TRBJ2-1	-	CASSQVGAGVVNEQFF	TGTGCCAGCAGCCAAGTCGGCGCAGGGGTCGTCAATGAGCAGTTCTTC
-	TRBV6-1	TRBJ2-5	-	CASSGAPGLGAETQYF	TGTGCCAGCAGTGGTGCCCCAGGGTTGGGGGCAGAGACCCAGTACTTC
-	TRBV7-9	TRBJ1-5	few	CASSLSFQPQHF	TGTGCCAGCAGCTTGAGTTTTCAGCCCCAGCATTTT
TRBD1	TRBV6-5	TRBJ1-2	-	CASRAGQGLYGYTF	TGTGCCAGCAGGGCCGGACAGGGGCTCTATGGCTACACCTTC
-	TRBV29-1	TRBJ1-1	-	CSVEGNTEAFF	TGCAGCGTTGAGGGGAACACTGAAGCTTTCTTT
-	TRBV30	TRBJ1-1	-	CAWGGTAMRTEAFF	TGTGCCTGGGGGGGGACGGCCATGAGGACTGAAGCTTTCTTT
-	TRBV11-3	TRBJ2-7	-	CASKGSSSEQYF	TGTGCCAGCAAAGGGAGCTCTAGCGAGCAGTACTTC
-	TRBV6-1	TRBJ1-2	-	CASSEEWGNYGYTF	TGTGCCAGCAGTGAAGAGTGGGGGAACTATGGCTACACCTTC
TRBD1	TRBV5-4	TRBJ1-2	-	CASSTDRNYGYTF	TGTGCCAGCAGCACGGACAGGAACTATGGCTACACCTTC
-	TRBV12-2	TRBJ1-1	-	CASRLDPPRSTEAFF	TGTGCAAGTCGCTTAGACCCCCCTAGGAGCACTGAAGCTTTCTTT
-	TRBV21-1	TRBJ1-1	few	CASSAFAQDRRNTEAFF	TGTGCCAGCAGCGCATTCGCCCAGGACAGGCGGAACACTGAAGCTTTCTTT
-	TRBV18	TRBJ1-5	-	CASSPAWSDQPQHF	TGTGCCAGCTCACCGGCTTGGAGTGACCAGCCCCAGCATTTT
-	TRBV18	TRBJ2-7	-	CASSPPGRGTYEQYF	TGTGCCAGCTCACCACCGGGTAGGGGGACCTACGAGCAGTACTTC
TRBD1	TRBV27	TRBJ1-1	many	CASGQGISTEAFF	TGTGCCAGCGGACAGGGGATTTCCACTGAAGCTTTCTTT
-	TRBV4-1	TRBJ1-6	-	CASSQDGSYSPPHF	TGCGCCAGCAGCCAAGACGGCAGCTATTCACCCCCCCACTTT
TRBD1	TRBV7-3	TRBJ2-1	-	CASSVGDRAREQFF	TGTGCCAGCAGCGTAGGGGACAGGGCCAGGGAGCAGTTCTTC
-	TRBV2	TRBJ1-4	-	CASSNTGYNEKLFF	TGTGCCAGCAGTAATACAGGGTATAATGAAAAACTGTTTTTT
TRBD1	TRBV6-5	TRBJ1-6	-	CASSYSGQGVSPLHF	TGTGCCAGCAGTTACTCAGGACAGGGAGTTTCACCCCTCCACTTT
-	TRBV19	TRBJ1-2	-	CASTNDPTGAGYGYTF	TGTGCCAGTACTAATGACCCTACCGGCGCGGGCTATGGCTACACCTTC
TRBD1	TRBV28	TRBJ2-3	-	CASRLRQGTDTQYF	TGTGCCAGCAGGCTCCGACAGGGTACAGATACGCAGTATTTT
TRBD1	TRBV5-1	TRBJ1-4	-	CASRITGASNEKLFF	TGCGCCAGCCGCATTACAGGGGCCTCTAATGAAAAACTGTTTTTT
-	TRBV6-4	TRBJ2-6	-	CASRTDSGANVLTF	TGTGCCAGCCGGACAGACTCTGGGGCCAACGTCCTGACTTTC
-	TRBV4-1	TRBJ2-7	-	CASSQEGQGYEQYF	TGCGCCAGCAGCCAAGAGGGGCAGGGCTACGAGCAGTACTTC
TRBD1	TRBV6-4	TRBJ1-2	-	CASSASGTGRIYGYTF	TGTGCCAGCAGTGCGTCCGGGACAGGGAGAATCTATGGCTACACCTTC
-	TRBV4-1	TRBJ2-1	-	CASSQGLSGSYNEQFF	TGCGCCAGCAGCCAAGGCCTTAGCGGCTCCTACAATGAGCAGTTCTTC
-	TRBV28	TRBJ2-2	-	CASSKFWESYTGELFF	TGTGCCAGCAGTAAATTTTGGGAAAGTTACACCGGGGAGCTGTTTTTT
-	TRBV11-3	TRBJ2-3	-	CASSLGLHQYF	TGTGCCAGCAGCTTAGGGCTTCATCAGTATTTT
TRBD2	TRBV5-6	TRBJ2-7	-	CASSLQRGGYEQYF	TGTGCCAGCAGCTTGCAGCGGGGGGGGTACGAGCAGTACTTC
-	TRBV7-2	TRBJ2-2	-	CASSPFRGLAGINTGELFF	TGTGCCAGCAGCCCTTTCAGGGGGCTAGCGGGTATCAACACCGGGGAGCTGTTTTTT
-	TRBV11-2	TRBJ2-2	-	CASSLLAGGNTGELFF	TGTGCCAGCAGCCTTCTCGCAGGAGGGAACACCGGGGAGCTGTTTTTT
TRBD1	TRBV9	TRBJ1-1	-	CASSERPGTGTVDTEAFF	TGTGCCAGCAGCGAACGTCCCGGGACAGGGACCGTGGACACTGAAGCTTTCTTT
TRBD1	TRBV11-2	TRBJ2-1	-	CASSLGPDRGPTYNEQFF	TGTGCCAGCAGCTTAGGCCCCGACAGGGGTCCTACCTACAATGAGCAGTTCTTC
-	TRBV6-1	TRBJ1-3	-	CASTGLDSGNTIYF	TGTGCCAGTACAGGTTTAGACTCTGGAAACACCATATATTTT
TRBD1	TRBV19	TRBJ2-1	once	CASSPGAGTGPINEQFF	TGTGCCAGTAGCCCCGGGGCCGGGACAGGGCCTATCAATGAGCAGTTCTTC
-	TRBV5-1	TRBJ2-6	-	CASSLTAVSGANVLTF	TGCGCCAGCAGCTTGACAGCGGTCTCTGGGGCCAACGTCCTGACTTTC
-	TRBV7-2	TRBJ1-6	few	CASSLQRASSPLHF	TGTGCCAGCAGCTTGCAGAGGGCGAGTTCACCCCTCCACTTT
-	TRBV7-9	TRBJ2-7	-	CASSLTEPPYEQYF	TGTGCCAGCAGCCTGACTGAGCCACCCTACGAGCAGTACTTC
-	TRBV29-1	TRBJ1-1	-	CSVVGSNTNTEAFF	TGCAGCGTTGTTGGAAGTAATACGAACACTGAAGCTTTCTTT
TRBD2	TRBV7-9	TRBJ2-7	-	CASSLMGTSGRYEQYF	TGTGCCAGCAGCTTAATGGGGACTAGCGGGAGATACGAGCAGTACTTC
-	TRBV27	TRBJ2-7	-	CASSSWTTHSYEQYF	TGTGCCAGCAGTTCCTGGACTACACACTCCTACGAGCAGTACTTC